This entry concerns a single T cell receptor beta chain. The antigen is undetermined. This entry comes from a study of Ad26.COV2.S vaccination and SARS-CoV-2 variants. Germline loops: CDR1 SGHNT, CDR2 YYREEE (reference sequence). Trimming removed 2 bases from V and 8 bases from J, with 16 bases in between. CDR3 length: 14 residues. Sequencing used immunoSEQ multiplex PCR; TCRdb keeps in-frame clones, though not all of them. The sample includes about 480,000 clones, around 88% seen only once; the top ten take around 13%. Treatment reported: some 20 received Ad26.COV2.S at low or high dose, single or two shots; roughly five received placebo; per-sample allocation not given. Sampling was done on day 63 after the first vaccine or placebo injection. Points from the study as a whole: Researchers reported similar non-spike TCR breadth in vaccine and placebo recipients.

The sample in question was peripheral blood, obtained in a trial of Ad26.COV2.S vaccine versus placebo. This chain uses TRBV5-4 with TRBJ1-2; a weak D match, TRBD1 (6 bases). This TCR derives from a person between 18 and 60 years old who received the Ad26.COV2.S COVID-19 vaccine or a placebo. The CDR3 nucleotides read TGTGCCAGCAGCTTATCCCGGACAGCTGAGGGCTACACCTTC. This translates into CASSLSRTAEGYTF.